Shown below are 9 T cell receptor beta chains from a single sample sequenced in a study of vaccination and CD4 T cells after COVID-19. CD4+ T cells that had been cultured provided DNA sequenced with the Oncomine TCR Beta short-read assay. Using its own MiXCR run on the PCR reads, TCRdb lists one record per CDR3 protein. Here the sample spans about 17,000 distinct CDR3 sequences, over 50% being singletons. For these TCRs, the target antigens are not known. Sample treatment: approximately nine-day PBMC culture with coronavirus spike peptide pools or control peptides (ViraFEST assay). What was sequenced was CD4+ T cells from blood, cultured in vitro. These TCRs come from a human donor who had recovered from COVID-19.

The chain's CDR3 is CASSEGSGSTDTQYF. The CDR3 region has the DNA TGTGCCAGCAGTGAAGGTAGTGGAAGCACAGATACGCAGTATTTT. The chain employs TRBV2 and TRBJ2-3; no clear D gene. Trimming shortened V by 1 base and J by 0 bases, and 8 bases separated the two germline ends. The CDR3 runs to 15 residues. CDR1 SNHLY and CDR2 FYNNEI come from the germline V gene.

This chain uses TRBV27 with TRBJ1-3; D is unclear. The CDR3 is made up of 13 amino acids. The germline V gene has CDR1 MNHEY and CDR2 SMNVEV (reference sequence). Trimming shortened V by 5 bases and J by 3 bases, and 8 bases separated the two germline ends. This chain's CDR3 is CASSPTSGNTIYF. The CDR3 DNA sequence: TGTGCCAGCAGTCCTACAAGTGGAAACACCATATATTTT.

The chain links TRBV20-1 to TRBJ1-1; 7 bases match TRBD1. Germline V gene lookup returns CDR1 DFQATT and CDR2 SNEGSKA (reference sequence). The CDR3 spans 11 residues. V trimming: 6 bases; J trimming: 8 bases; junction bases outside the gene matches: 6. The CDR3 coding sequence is TGCAGTGCAAAACAACAGGGGGAAGCTTTCTTT. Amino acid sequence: CSAKQQGEAFF.

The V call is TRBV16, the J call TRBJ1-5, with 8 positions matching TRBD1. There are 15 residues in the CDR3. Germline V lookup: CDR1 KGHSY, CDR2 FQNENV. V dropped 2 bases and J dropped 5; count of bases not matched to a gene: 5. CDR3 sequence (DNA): TGTGCCAGCAGCCAAAGCATACAGGGGGATCAGCCCCAGCATTTT. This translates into CASSQSIQGDQPQHF.

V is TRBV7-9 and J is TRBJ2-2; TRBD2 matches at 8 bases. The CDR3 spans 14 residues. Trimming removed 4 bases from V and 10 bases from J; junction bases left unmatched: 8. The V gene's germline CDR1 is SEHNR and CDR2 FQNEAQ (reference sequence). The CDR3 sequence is CASSSRTSISELFF. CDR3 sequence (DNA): TGTGCCAGCAGCTCCCGGACTAGCATCTCGGAGCTGTTTTTT. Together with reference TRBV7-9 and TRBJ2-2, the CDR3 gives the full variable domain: DTGVSQNPRHKITKRGQNVTFRCDPISEHNRLYWYRQTLGQGPEFLTYFQNEAQLEKSRLLSDRFSAERPKGSFSTLEIQRTEQGDSAMYLCASSSRTSISELFFGEGSRLTVL.

CDR3 nucleotides: TGTGCCACCAGGACAGCTGTCTTCGAGAACACTGAAGCTTTCTTT. Translation: CATRTAVFENTEAFF. V is TRBV10-3 and J is TRBJ1-1, with D maybe TRBD1 (6 bases). V dropped 10 bases and J dropped 1 base, with 19 bases sitting between them. There are 15 residues in the CDR3. Looked up from germline, CDR1 is ENHRY and CDR2 is SYGVKD.

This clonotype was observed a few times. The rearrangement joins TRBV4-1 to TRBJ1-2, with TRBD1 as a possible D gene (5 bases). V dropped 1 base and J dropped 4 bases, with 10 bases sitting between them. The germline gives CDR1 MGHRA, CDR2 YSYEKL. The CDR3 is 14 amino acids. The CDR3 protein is CASSQVRGSYGYTF. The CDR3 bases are TGCGCCAGCAGCCAAGTCCGGGGGTCCTATGGCTACACCTTC.

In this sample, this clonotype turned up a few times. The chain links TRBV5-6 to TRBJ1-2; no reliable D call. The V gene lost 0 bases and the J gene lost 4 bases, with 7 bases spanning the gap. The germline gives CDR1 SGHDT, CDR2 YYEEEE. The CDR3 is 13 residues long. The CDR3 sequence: CASSLGAPYGYTF. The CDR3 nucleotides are TGTGCCAGCAGCTTGGGGGCGCCCTATGGCTACACCTTC.

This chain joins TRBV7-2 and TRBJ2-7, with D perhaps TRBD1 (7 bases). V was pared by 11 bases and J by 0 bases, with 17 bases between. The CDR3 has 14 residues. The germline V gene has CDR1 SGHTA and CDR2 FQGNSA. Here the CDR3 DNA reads TGTGCCTCTCGGGCAGGGGGGAGCTCCTACGAGCAGTACTTC. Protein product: CASRAGGSSYEQYF.